This T cell receptor (beta chain) appears in the sequencing data of a study of CD8 T cells in ankylosing spondylitis (dated by TCRdb to about 2017). General notes on the study: The study set out to find disease-linked TCR variants by profiling T cell receptor beta repertoires in ankylosing spondylitis patients and healthy donors. The full study cohort comprised 25 or so ankylosing spondylitis patients and around 100 healthy donors. Peripheral blood was sampled, and synovial fluid was also collected from ankylosing spondylitis patients. The study at large found these results: Some motif variants had previously been reported in the synovial fluid and blood of reactive arthritis patients, which suggests shared mechanisms of disease initiation. In peripheral blood, the disease-linked clones were found at relatively low frequencies and had a CD8+ phenotype. Significant enrichment of the disease-linked clones was reported in matched synovial fluid samples from ankylosing spondylitis patients. A TCR beta motif of 8 or 9 highly homologous amino acid variants appeared characteristic of blood from ankylosing spondylitis patients.

These reads were obtained on an Illumina HiSeq 2500. Quantitative 5'-RACE with molecular barcodes was used to prepare TCR beta libraries. In the authors' own workflow: To identify disease-linked TCR variants, a new computational method was used, one built on a probabilistic model of VDJ rearrangement. In-frame beta chains were kept once TCRdb had trimmed the public reads at Q25 with fastp and called clones with MiXCR. Every entry covers one CDR3 protein and lists the most common genes and DNA from its rows. What appears here as the V and J calls and clone size reflects TCRdb's work, not the paper's. Here the sample has fewer than 550,000 distinct CDR3 sequences; approximately 5% occur a single time. The biggest ten clones account for roughly 3.3% of the sample. This clonotype was detected many times. It has no known antigen specificity. No base quality values were provided; no much bigger clone lies one nucleotide off.

The specimen sequenced was blood, either unsorted or a sorted T cell fraction (not recorded which). The clonotype was recovered from a male donor with ankylosing spondylitis.

The CDR3 is CASSSPWTSKSNEQFF. The nucleotides read TGTGCCAGCAGCTCTCCCTGGACTAGTAAATCAAATGAGCAGTTCTTC. In this chain, TRBV7-9 is recombined with TRBJ2-1; TRBD2 matches 7 bases in the middle. Germline trimming amounts to 4 bases on V and 7 bases on J, with 13 as the count of junction bases outside the gene matches. From its cysteine to its phenylalanine, the CDR3 spans 16 amino acids. Kept here is only the CDR3 DNA, which spans 48 bases and is read in frame from base 1. As encoded in the germline V gene (reference sequence), CDR1 is SEHNR while CDR2 is FQNEAQ. Here the CDR3 is joined to the reference TRBV7-9 and TRBJ2-1 genes, and the full variable domain is: DTGVSQNPRHKITKRGQNVTFRCDPISEHNRLYWYRQTLGQGPEFLTYFQNEAQLEKSRLLSDRFSAERPKGSFSTLEIQRTEQGDSAMYLCASSSPWTSKSNEQFFGPGTRLTVL.